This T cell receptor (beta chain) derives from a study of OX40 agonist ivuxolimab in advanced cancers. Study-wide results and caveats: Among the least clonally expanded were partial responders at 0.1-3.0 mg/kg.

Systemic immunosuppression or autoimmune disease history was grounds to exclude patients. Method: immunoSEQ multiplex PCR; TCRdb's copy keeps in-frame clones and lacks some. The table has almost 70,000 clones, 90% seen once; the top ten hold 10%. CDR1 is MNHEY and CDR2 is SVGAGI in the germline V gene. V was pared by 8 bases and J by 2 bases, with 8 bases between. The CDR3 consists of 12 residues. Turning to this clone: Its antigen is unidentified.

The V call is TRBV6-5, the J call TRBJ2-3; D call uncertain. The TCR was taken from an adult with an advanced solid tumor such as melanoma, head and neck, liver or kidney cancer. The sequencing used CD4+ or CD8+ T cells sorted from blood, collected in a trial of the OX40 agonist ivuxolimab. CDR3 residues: CASGQITDTQYF. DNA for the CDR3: TGTGCCAGCGGCCAAATCACAGATACGCAGTATTTT.